Sequencing of this T cell receptor beta chain was carried out in a study of shared clonotypes between healthy human individuals. Measured with immunoSEQ multiplex PCR; TCRdb has only the in-frame clones, and not every one. Found here are about 650,000 clones, around 95% of them singletons; the top ten hold around 0.097%. Naive CD8 cells comprised CD45RO-negative, CCR7-positively selected cells, excluding terminally differentiated effector memory CD45RA+ cells. J lost 3 bases, V lost 5 bases, and 7 bases had no gene match. CDR3 size: 16 residues. The V gene's germline CDR1 is MNHEY and CDR2 SMNVEV (reference sequence).

The origin of this receptor is a woman aged 25 to 45 in good health. This chain connects TRBV27 to TRBJ2-1, with 10 bases aligning to TRBD2. Sequenced sample: naive CD8+ T cells sorted from blood. CDR3 protein: CASSRELAGFYNEQFF. The CDR3 DNA is TGTGCCAGCAGTCGCGAACTAGCGGGGTTCTACAATGAGCAGTTCTTC.